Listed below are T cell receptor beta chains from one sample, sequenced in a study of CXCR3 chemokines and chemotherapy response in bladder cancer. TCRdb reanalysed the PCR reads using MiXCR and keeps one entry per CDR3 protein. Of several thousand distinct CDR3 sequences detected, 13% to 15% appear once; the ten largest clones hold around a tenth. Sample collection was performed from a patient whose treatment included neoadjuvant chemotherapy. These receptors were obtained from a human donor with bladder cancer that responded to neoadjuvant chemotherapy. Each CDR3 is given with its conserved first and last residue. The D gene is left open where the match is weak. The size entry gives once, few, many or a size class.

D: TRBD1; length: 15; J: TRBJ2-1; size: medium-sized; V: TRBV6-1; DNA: TGTGCCAGCACCCCGGACAGGGTGGGACCCAATGAGCAGTTCTTC; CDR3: CASTPDRVGPNEQFF
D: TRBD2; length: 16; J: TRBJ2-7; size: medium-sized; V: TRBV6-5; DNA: TGTGCCAGCAGGCCAACCCGGACTAGCGGGAGTTACGAGCAGTACTTC; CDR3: CASRPTRTSGSYEQYF
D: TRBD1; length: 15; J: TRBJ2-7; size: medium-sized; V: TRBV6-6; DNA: TGTGCCAGCAGCCGGGGGGACAGGGGCAGCTACGAGCAGTACTTC; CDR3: CASSRGDRGSYEQYF
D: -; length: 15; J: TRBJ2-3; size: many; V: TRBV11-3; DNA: TGTGCCAGCAGCTTACTACCAAGTGGCACAGATACGCAGTATTTT; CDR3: CASSLLPSGTDTQYF
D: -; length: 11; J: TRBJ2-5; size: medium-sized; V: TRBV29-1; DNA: TGCAGCGTCAACGGAGGGGAGACCCAGTACTTC; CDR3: CSVNGGETQYF
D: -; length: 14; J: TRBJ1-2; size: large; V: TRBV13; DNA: TGTGCCAGCACCCCGACTACGGACACCTATGGCTACACCTTC; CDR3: CASTPTTDTYGYTF
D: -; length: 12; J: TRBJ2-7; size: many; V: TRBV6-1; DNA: TGTGCCAGCAGTGACCAGGGTTTCGAGCAGTACTTC; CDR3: CASSDQGFEQYF
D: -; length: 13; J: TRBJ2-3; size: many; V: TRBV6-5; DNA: TGTGCCAGCAACGGAGCGAGCACAGATACGCAGTATTTT; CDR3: CASNGASTDTQYF
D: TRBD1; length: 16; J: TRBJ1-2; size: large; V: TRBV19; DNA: TGTGCCAGTAGTATCGTCGGGACAGGCAGAATCAATGGCTACACCTTC; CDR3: CASSIVGTGRINGYTF
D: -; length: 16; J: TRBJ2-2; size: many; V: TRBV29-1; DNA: TGCAGCGTTTCCCTATCACGGTTAGCGAACACCGGGGAGCTGTTTTTT; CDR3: CSVSLSRLANTGELFF
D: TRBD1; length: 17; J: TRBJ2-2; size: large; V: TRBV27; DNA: TGTGCCAGCAGTTTATCGGGGACAGGAACAATGGGCGGGGAGCTGTTTTTT; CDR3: CASSLSGTGTMGGELFF
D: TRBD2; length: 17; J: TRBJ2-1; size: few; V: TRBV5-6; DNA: TGTGCCAGCAGCCGCAGGACTAGCGGTATTTCCTACAATGAGCAGTTCTTC; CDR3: CASSRRTSGISYNEQFF
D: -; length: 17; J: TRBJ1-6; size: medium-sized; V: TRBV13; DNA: TGTGCCAGCAGCTCTCTGGGGAGGGGCTCCTATAATTCACCCCTCCACTTT; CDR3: CASSSLGRGSYNSPLHF
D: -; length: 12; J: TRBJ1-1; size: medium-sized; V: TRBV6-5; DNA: TGTGCCAGCATTGGAGCTAACACTGAAGCTTTCTTT; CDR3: CASIGANTEAFF
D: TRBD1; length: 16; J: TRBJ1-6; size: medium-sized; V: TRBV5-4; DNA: TGTGCCAGCAGCTCAGCATGGGACAGGGGTAATTCACCCCTCCACTTT; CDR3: CASSSAWDRGNSPLHF
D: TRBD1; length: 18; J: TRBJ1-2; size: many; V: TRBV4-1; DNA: TGCGCCAGCAGCCATTACGGACCCGGGACAGCTTTCAACTATGGCTACACCTTC; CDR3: CASSHYGPGTAFNYGYTF
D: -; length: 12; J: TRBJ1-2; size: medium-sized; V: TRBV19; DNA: TGTGCCAGTAAAGGGTTACGCTATGGCTACACCTTC; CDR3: CASKGLRYGYTF
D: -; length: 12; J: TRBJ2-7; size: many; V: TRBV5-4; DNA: TGTGCCACGCAGGGGAGGGCTCTCGAGCAGTACTTC; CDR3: CATQGRALEQYF
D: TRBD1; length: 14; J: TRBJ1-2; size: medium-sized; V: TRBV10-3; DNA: TGTGCCATCAGTGGCACCGGGACAGGGTCCGGCTACACCTTC; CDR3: CAISGTGTGSGYTF
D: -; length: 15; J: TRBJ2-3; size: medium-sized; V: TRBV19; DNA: TGTGCCAGTAGTTGGGGGACCCCCCTCGCAGATACGCAGTATTTT; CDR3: CASSWGTPLADTQYF
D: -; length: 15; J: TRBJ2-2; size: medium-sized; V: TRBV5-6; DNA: TGTGCCAGCAGCGTAACCGGGATAAACACCGGGGAGCTGTTTTTT; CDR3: CASSVTGINTGELFF
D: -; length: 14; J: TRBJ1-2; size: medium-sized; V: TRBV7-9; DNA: TGTGCCAGCAGCTTAAGCTTACAGGGAAGTTTCTACACCTTC; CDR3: CASSLSLQGSFYTF
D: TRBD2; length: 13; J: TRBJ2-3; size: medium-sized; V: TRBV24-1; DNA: TGTGCCACCAGCGGGAGGGCCGCAGATACGCAGTATTTT; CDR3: CATSGRAADTQYF
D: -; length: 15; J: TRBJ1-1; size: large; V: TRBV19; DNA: TGTGCCAGTAGTGTCCTGACAGGAGTAGGCACTGAAGCTTTCTTT; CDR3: CASSVLTGVGTEAFF
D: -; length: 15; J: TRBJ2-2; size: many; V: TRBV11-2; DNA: TGTGCCAGCAGGCTTGAGACAGTTTACACCGGGGAGCTGTTTTTT; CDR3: CASRLETVYTGELFF
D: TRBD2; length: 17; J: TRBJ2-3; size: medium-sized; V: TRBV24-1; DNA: TGTGCCACCAGTGATCCCGGACTAGCGGATACCACAGATACGCAGTATTTT; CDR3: CATSDPGLADTTDTQYF
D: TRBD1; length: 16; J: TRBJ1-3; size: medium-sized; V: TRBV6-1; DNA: TGTGCCAGCAGTCCGGACAGGGGGCACTCTGGAAACACCATATATTTT; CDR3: CASSPDRGHSGNTIYF
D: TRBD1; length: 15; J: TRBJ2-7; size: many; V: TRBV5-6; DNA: TGTGCCAGCAGGAGACAGGGGCCTCCCGGGTACGAGCAGTACTTC; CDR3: CASRRQGPPGYEQYF